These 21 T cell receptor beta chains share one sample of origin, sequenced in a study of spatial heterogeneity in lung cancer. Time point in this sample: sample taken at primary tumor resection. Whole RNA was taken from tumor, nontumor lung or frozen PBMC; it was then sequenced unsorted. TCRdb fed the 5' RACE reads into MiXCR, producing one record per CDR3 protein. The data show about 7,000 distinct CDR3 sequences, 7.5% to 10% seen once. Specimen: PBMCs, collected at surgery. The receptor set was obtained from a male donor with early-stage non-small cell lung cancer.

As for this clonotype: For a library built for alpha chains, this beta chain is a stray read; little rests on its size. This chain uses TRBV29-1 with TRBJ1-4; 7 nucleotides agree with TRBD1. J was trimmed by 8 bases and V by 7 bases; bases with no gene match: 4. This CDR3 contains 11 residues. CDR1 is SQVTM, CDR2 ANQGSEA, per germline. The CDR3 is CSAWTGEKLFF. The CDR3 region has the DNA TGCAGCGCCTGGACAGGAGAAAAACTGTTTTTT.

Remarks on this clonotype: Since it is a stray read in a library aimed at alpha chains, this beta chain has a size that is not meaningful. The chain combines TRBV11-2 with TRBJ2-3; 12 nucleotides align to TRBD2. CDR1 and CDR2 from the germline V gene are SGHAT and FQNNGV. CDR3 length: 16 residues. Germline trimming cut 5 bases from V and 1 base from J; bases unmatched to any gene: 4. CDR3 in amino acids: CASSSRLAGGTDTQYF. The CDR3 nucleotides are TGTGCCAGCAGCAGCCGACTAGCGGGGGGCACAGATACGCAGTATTTT.

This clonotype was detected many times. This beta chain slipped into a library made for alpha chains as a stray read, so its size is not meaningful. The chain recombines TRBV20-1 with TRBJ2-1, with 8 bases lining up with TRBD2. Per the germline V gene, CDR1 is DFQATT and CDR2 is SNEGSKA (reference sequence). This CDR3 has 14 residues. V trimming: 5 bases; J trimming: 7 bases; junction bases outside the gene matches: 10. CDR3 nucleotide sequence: TGCAGTGCTTCCCCCGGGACTAGGGGGAATGAGCAGTTCTTC. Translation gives CSASPGTRGNEQFF.

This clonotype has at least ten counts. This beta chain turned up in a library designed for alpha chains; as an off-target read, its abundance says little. Here the CDR3 DNA reads TGTGCCAGCACCACGGACAGGAACACTGAAGCTTTCTTT. It codes for CASTTDRNTEAFF. The chain has TRBV6-6 and TRBJ1-1; TRBD1 might be the D (6 bases). The V end lost 7 bases, the J end lost 1 base, and 10 bases lay between the germline ends. CDR3 length: 13 amino acids. In germline, CDR1 is MNHNY, CDR2 SVGAGI (reference sequence).

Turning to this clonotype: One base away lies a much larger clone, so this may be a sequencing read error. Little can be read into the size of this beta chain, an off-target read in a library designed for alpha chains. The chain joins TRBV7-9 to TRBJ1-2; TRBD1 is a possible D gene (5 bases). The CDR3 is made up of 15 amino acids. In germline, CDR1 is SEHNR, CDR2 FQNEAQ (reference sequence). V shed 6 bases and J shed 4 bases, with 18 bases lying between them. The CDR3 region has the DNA TGTGCCAGCAGTCTAATGACCGGGACTACCTATGGCTACACCTTC. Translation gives CASSLMTGTTYGYTF.

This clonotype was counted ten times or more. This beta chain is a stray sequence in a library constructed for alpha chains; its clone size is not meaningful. The CDR3 region is CASSFKQITDTQYF. The CDR3 DNA follows: TGTGCCAGCAGCTTTAAACAGATCACAGATACGCAGTATTTT. The gene calls are TRBV7-9 and TRBJ2-3; D is undetermined. The V and J ends lost 3 bases and 2 bases respectively, with 9 bases between them. There are 14 residues in the CDR3. Germline V lookup: CDR1 SEHNR, CDR2 FQNEAQ (reference sequence).

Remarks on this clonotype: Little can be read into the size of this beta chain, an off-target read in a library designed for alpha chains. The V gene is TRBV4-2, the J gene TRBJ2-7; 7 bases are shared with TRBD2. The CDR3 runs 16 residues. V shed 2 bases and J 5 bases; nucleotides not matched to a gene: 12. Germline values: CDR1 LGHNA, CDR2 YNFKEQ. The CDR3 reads CASSQNPTSELDEQYF. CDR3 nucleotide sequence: TGTGCCAGCAGCCAAAACCCCACTAGCGAACTTGACGAGCAGTACTTC.

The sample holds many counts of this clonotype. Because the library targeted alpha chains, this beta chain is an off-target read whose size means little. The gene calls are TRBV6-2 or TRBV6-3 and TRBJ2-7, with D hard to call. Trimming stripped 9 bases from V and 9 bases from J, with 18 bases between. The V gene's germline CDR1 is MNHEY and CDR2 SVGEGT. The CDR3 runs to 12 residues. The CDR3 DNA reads TGTGCCAGTAGAACGGCGGCCTCTTGGCAGTACTTC. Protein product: CASRTAASWQYF.

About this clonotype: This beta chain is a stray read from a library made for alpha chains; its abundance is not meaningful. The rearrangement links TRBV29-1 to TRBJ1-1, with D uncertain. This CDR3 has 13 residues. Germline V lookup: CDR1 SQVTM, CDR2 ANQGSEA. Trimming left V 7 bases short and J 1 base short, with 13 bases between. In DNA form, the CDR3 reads TGCAGCGGATCGGACGGACCGAACACTGAAGCTTTCTTT. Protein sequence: CSGSDGPNTEAFF.

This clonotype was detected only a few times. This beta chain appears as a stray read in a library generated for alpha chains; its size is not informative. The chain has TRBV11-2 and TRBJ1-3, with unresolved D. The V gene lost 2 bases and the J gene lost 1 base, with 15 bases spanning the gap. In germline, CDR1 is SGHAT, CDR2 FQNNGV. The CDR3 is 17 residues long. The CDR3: CASSLFGREQSGNTIYF. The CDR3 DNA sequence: TGTGCCAGCAGCTTATTTGGTCGTGAACAGTCTGGAAACACCATATATTTT.

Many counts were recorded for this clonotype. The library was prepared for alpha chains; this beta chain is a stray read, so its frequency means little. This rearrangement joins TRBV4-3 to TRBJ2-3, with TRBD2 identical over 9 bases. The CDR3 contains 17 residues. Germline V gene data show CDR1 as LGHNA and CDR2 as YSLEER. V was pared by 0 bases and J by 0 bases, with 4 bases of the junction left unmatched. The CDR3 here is CASSQDTSGYSTDTQYF. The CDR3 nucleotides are TGCGCCAGCAGCCAAGATACTAGCGGGTATAGCACAGATACGCAGTATTTT.

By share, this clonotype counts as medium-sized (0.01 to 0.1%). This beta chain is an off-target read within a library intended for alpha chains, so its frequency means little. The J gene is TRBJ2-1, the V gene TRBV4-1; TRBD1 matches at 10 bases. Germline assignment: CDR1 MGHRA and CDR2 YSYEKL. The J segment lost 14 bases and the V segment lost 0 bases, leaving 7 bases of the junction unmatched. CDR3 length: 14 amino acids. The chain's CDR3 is CASSQESRGTGEFF. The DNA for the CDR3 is TGCGCCAGCAGCCAAGAGTCCCGCGGGACAGGGGAGTTCTTC.

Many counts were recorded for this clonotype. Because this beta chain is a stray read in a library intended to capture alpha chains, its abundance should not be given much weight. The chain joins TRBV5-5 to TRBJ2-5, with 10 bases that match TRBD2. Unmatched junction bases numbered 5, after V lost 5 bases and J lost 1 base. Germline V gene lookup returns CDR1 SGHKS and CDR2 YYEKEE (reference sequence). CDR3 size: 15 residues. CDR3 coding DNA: TGTGCCAGCAGGCAGCGGGAGGGCCGCCAAGAGACCCAGTACTTC. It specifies CASRQREGRQETQYF.

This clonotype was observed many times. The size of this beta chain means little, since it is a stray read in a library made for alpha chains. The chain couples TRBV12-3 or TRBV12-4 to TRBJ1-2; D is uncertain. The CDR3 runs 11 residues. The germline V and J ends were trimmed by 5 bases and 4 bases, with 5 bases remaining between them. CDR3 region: CASSGSYGYTF. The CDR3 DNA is TGTGCCAGCAGTGGGTCCTATGGCTACACCTTC.

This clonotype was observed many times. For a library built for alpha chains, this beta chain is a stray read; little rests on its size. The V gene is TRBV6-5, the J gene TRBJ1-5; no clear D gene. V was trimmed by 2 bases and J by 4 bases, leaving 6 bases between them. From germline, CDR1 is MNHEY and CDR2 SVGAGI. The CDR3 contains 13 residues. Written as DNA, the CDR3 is TGTGCCAGCAGTTACGACCGAAATCAGCCCCAGCATTTT. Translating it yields CASSYDRNQPQHF.

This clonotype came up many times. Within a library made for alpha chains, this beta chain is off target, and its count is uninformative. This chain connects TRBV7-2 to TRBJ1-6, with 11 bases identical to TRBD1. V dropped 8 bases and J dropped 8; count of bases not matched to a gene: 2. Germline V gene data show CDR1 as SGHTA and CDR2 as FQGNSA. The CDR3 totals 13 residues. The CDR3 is CASGGQGDSPLHF. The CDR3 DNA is TGTGCCAGCGGGGGACAGGGGGATTCACCCCTCCACTTT.

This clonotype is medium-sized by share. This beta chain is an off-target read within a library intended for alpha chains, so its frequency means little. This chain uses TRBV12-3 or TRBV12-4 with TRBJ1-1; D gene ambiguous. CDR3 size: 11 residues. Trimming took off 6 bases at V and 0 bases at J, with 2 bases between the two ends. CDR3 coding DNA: TGTGCCAGCAGACTGAACACTGAAGCTTTCTTT. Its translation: CASRLNTEAFF.

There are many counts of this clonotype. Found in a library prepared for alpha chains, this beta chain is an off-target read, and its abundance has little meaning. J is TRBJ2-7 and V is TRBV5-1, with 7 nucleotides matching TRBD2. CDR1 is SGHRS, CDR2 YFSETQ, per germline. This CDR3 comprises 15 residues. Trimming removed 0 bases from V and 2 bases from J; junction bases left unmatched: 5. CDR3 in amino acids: CASSLALAGAYEQYF. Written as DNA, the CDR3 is TGCGCCAGCAGCTTGGCCTTGGCGGGGGCCTACGAGCAGTACTTC. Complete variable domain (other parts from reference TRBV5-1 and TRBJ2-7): KAGVTQTPRYLIKTRGQQVTLSCSPISGHRSVSWYQQTPGQGLQFLFEYFSETQRNKGNFPGRFSGRQFSNSRSEMNVSTLELGDSALYLCASSLALAGAYEQYFGPGTRLTVT.

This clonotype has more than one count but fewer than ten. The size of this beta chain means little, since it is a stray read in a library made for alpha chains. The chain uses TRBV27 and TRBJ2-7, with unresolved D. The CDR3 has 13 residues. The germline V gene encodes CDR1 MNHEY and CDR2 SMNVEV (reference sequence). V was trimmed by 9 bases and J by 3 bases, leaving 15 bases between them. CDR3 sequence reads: CASHTGSDYEQYF. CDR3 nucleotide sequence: TGTGCCAGTCACACCGGGTCGGACTACGAGCAGTACTTC.

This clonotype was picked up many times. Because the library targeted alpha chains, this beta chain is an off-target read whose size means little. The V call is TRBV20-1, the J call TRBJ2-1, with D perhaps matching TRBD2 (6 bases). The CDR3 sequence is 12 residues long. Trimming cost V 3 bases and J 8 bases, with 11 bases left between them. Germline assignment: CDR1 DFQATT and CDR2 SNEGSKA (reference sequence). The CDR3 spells CSASAGTDEQFF. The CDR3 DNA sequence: TGCAGTGCTAGCGCGGGAACAGATGAGCAGTTCTTC.

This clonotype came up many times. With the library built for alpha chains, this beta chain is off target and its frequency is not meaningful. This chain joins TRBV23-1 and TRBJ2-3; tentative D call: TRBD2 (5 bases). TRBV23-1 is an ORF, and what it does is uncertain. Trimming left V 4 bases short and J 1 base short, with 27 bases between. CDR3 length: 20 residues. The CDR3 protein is CASSLNGPHIAPARTDTQYF. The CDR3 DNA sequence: TGCGCCAGCAGTCTCAATGGACCCCATATAGCGCCCGCCCGCACAGATACGCAGTATTTT.